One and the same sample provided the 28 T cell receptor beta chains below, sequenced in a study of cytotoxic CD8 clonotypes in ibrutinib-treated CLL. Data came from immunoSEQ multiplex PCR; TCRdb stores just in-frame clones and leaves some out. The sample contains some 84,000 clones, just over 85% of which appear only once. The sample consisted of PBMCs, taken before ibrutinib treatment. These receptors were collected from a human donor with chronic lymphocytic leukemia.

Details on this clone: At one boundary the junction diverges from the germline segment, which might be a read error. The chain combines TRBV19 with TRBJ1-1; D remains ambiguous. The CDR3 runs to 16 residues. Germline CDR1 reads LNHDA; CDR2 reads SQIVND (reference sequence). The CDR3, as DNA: TGTGCCAGTGGTATCAAGGGTACGGTCAGGAACACTGAAGCTTTCTTT. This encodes CASGIKGTVRNTEAFF. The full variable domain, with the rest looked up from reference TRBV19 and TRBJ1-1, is DGGITQSPKYLFRKEGQNVTLSCEQNLNHDAMYWYRQDPGQGLRLIYYSQIVNDFQKGDIAEGYSVSREKKESFPLTVTSAQKNPTAFYLCASGIKGTVRNTEAFFGQGTRLTVV.

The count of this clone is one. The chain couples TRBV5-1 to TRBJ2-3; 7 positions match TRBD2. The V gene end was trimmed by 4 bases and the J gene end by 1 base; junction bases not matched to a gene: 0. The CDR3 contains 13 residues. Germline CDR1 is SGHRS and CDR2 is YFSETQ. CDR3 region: CASSLAGTDTQYF. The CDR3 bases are TGCGCCAGCAGCCTAGCGGGCACAGATACGCAGTATTTT.

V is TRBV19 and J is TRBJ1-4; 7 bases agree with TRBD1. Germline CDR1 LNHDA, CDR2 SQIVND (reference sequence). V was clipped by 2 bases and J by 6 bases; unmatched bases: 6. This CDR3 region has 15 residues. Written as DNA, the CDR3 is TGTGCCAGTAGTATAACCAGGGACAGCTATGAAAAACTGTTTTTT. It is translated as CASSITRDSYEKLFF.

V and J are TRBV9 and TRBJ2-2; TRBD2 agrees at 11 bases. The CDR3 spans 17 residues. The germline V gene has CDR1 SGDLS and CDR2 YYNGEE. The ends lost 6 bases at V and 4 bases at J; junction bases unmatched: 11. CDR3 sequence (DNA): TGTGCCAGCACCTCCGGGACTAGCGGTTCGGGCACCGGGGAGCTGTTTTTT. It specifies CASTSGTSGSGTGELFF.

In DNA, the CDR3 is TGCGCCAGCAGCTTGAGTCTAGCGGGAGGGTACCAAGAGACCCAGTACTTC. Protein sequence: CASSLSLAGGYQETQYF. This chain uses TRBV5-1 with TRBJ2-5, with 12 bases fitting TRBD2. V lost 1 base to trimming and J lost 0 bases; unmatched junction nucleotides: 4. The germline CDR1 and CDR2 sequences are SGHRS and YFSETQ. The CDR3 is 17 residues long.

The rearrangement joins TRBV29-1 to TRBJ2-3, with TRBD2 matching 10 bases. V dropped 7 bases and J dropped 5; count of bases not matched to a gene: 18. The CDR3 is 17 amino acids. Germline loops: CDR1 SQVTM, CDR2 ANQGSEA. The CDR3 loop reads CSADIAGGPDLKDTQYF. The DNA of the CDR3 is TGCAGCGCTGATATAGCGGGAGGCCCCGATTTAAAAGATACGCAGTATTTT.

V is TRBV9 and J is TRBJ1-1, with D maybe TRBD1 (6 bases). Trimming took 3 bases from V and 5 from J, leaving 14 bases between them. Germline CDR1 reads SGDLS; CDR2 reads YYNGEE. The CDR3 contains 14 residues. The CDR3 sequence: CASSETGRATEAFF. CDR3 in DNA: TGTGCCAGCAGCGAGACAGGACGGGCGACTGAAGCTTTCTTT.

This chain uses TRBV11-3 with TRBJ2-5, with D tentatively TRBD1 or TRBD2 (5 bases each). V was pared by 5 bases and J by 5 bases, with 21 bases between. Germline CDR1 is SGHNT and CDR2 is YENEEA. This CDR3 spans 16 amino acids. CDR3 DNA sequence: TGTGCCAGCAGCCCCAGGGAGCCCCCACCGGTCGAGACCCAGTACTTC. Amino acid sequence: CASSPREPPPVETQYF.

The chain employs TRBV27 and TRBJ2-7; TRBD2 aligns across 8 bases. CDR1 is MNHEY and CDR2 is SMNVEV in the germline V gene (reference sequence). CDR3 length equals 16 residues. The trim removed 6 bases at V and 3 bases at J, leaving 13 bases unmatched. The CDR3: CASSLREREINYEQYF. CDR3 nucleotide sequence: TGTGCCAGCAGCCTGAGGGAGCGGGAGATAAACTACGAGCAGTACTTC.

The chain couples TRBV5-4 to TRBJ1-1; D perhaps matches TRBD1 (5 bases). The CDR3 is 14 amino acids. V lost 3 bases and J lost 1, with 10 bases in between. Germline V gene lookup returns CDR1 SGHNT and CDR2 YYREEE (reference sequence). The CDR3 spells CASSWAGANTEAFF. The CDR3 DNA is TGTGCCAGCAGCTGGGCCGGGGCGAACACTGAAGCTTTCTTT.

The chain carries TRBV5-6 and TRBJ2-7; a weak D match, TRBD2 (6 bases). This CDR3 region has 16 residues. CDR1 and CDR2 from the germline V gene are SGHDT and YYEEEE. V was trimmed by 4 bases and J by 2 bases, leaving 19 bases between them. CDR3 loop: CASSPLGTGGTYEQYF. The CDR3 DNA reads TGTGCCAGCAGCCCACTAGGGACTGGGGGAACCTACGAGCAGTACTTC.

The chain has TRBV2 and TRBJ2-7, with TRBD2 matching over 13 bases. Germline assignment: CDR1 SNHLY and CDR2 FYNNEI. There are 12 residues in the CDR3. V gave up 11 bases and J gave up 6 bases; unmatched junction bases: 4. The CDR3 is CAGRLAGGEQYF. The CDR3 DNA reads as TGTGCCGGAAGACTAGCGGGAGGCGAGCAGTACTTC.

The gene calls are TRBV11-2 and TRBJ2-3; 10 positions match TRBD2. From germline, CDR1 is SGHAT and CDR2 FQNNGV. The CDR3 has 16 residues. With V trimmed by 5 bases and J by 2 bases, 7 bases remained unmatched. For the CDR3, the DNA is TGTGCCAGCAGCCGACGGACTAGCGGTCACACAGATACGCAGTATTTT. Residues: CASSRRTSGHTDTQYF.

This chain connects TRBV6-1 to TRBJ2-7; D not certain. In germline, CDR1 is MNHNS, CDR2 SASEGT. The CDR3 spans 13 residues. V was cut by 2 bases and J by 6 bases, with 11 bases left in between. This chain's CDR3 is CASSELLIGEQYF. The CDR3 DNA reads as TGTGCCAGCAGTGAACTCCTTATCGGCGAGCAGTACTTC.

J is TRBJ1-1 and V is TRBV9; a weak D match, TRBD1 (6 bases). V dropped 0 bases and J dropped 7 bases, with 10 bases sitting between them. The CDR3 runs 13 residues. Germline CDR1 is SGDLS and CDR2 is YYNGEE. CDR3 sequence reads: CASSVATDSEAFF. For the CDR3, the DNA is TGTGCCAGCAGCGTAGCTACGGACAGTGAAGCTTTCTTT.

The CDR3 bases are TGTGCCAGCAGTGAGGGGTCGGTTAGCACAGATACGCAGTATTTT. The encoded protein is CASSEGSVSTDTQYF. The chain uses TRBV6-1 and TRBJ2-3; no clear D gene. The CDR3 covers 15 residues. V lost 3 bases and J lost 0, with 10 bases in between. Germline loops: CDR1 MNHNS, CDR2 SASEGT.

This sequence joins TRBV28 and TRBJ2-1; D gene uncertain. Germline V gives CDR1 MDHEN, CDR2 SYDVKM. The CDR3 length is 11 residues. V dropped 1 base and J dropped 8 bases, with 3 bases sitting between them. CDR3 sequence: CASSLSDEQFF. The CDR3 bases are TGTGCCAGCAGTTTATCCGATGAGCAGTTCTTC.

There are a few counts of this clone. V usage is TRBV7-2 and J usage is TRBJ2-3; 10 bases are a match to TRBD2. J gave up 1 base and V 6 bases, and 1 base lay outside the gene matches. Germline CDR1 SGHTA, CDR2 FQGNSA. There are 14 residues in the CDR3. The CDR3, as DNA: TGTGCCAGCAGAACTAGCGGGGGCACAGATACGCAGTATTTT. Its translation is CASRTSGGTDTQYF. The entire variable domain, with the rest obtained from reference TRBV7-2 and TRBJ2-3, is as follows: GAGVSQSPSNKVTEKGKDVELRCDPISGHTALYWYRQSLGQGLEFLIYFQGNSAPDKSGLPSDRFSAERTGGSVSTLTIQRTQQEDSAVYLCASRTSGGTDTQYFGPGTRLTVL.

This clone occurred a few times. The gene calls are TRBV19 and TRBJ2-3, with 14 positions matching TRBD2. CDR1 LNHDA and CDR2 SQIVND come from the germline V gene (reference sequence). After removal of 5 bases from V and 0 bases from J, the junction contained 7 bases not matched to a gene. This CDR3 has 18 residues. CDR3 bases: TGTGCCAGTAGTTCACCGGGACTAGCGGGAGATAGCACAGATACGCAGTATTTT. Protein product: CASSSPGLAGDSTDTQYF.

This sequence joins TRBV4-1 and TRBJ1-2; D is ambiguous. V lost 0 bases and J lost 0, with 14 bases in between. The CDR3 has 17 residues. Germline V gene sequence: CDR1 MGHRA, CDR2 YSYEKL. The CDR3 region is CASSQESGAEANYGYTF. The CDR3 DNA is TGCGCCAGCAGCCAAGAATCAGGAGCAGAAGCTAACTATGGCTACACCTTC.

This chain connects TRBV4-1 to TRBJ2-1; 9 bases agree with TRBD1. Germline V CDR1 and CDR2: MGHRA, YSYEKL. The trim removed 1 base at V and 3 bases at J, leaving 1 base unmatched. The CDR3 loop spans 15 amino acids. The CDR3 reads CASSQGDRDYNEQFF. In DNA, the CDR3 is TGCGCCAGCAGCCAAGGGGACAGGGACTACAATGAGCAGTTCTTC.

The CDR3 here is CASSQRLAGDTSTDTQYF. CDR3 sequence (DNA): TGCGCCAGCAGCCAACGGCTAGCGGGAGATACTAGCACAGATACGCAGTATTTT. The chain couples TRBV4-1 to TRBJ2-3; TRBD2 aligns across 10 bases. The V segment lost 2 bases and the J segment 0 bases; nucleotides outside the gene matches: 8. Germline loops: CDR1 MGHRA, CDR2 YSYEKL. The CDR3 is 18 residues long.

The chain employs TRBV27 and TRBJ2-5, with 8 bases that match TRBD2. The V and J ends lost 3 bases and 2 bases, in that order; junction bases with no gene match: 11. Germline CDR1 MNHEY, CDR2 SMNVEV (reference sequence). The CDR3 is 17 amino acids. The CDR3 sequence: CASSFGGGLGTQETQYF. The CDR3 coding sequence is TGTGCCAGCAGTTTCGGGGGGGGTTTAGGGACACAAGAGACCCAGTACTTC.

In nucleotides, the CDR3 is TGCGCCAGCAGCTTGAGTAGCATCCCCCCAGATACGCAGTATTTT. Its protein is CASSLSSIPPDTQYF. The rearrangement joins TRBV5-1 to TRBJ2-3; no reliable D call. From germline, CDR1 is SGHRS and CDR2 YFSETQ. CDR3 length: 15 amino acids. Trimming took off 1 base at V and 4 bases at J, with 13 bases between the two ends. The whole variable domain, remainder taken from reference TRBV5-1 and TRBJ2-3, is KAGVTQTPRYLIKTRGQQVTLSCSPISGHRSVSWYQQTPGQGLQFLFEYFSETQRNKGNFPGRFSGRQFSNSRSEMNVSTLELGDSALYLCASSLSSIPPDTQYFGPGTRLTVL.

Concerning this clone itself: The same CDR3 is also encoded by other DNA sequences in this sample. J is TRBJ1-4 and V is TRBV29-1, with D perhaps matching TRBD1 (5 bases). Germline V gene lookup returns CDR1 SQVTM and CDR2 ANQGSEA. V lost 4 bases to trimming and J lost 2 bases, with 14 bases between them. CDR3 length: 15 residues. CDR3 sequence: CSVGDSGPTNEKLFF. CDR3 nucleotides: TGCAGCGTTGGTGACTCGGGACCTACTAATGAAAAACTGTTTTTT. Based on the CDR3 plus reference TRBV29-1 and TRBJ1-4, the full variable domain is SAVISQKPSRDICQRGTSLTIQCQVDSQVTMMFWYRQQPGQSLTLIATANQGSEATYESGFVIDKFPISRPNLTFSTLTVSNMSPEDSSIYLCSVGDSGPTNEKLFFGSGTQLSVL.

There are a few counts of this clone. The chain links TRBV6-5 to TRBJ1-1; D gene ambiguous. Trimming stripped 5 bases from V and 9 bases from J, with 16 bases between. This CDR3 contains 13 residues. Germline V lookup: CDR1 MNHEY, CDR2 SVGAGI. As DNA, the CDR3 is TGTGCCAGCAGTCAAATAGACTGGCCAAAAGCTTTCTTT. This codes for CASSQIDWPKAFF.

This CDR3 is CASLRITVNTEAFF. The CDR3, as DNA: TGTGCCAGCCTTAGAATTACAGTTAACACTGAAGCTTTCTTT. This chain joins TRBV19 and TRBJ1-1; the D is unclear. The germline V and J ends were trimmed by 9 bases and 2 bases, with 16 bases remaining between them. CDR1 is LNHDA, CDR2 SQIVND, per germline (reference sequence). The CDR3 spans 14 residues. The full variable domain, completed using reference TRBV19 and TRBJ1-1, is DGGITQSPKYLFRKEGQNVTLSCEQNLNHDAMYWYRQDPGQGLRLIYYSQIVNDFQKGDIAEGYSVSREKKESFPLTVTSAQKNPTAFYLCASLRITVNTEAFFGQGTRLTVV.

The CDR3 sequence: CASSSPGSVETQYF. CDR3 nucleotides: TGTGCCAGCAGCTCCCCTGGGTCGGTAGAGACCCAGTACTTC. The chain carries TRBV5-6 and TRBJ2-5; D uncertain. Germline V CDR1 and CDR2: SGHDT, YYEEEE. This CDR3 has 14 residues. Deletions cut 3 bases from V and 4 bases from J, with 13 bases between.